These 8 T cell receptor beta chains were all obtained from the same sample, sequenced in a study of TIL therapy for anti-PD-1-resistant metastatic lung cancer. The time point here: pre-treatment sample, taken before nivolumab and TIL therapy. This was the immunoSEQ v3 assay. Assay: immunoSEQ multiplex PCR; the TCRdb copy retains only in-frame clones and omits some. In the table there are 55,000 to 70,000 clones, around 86% of which are singletons. This specimen was blood, taken at baseline. The receptors stem from a person between 25 and 79 years old with non-small cell lung cancer.

The rearrangement uses TRBV5-1 and TRBJ1-2; TRBD1 might be the D (5 bases). The CDR3 length is 15 residues. The germline CDR1 and CDR2 sequences are SGHRS and YFSETQ. Trimming stripped 0 bases from V and 3 bases from J, with 12 bases between. In DNA form, the CDR3 reads TGCGCCAGCAGCTTGGTTCCGGGGGGAGACTATGGCTACACCTTC. As protein: CASSLVPGGDYGYTF.

With regard to this clone: The identical CDR3 is also encoded by other nucleotide sequences in the sample. The CDR3 coding sequence is TGTGCCAGCAGCCAAGGCAGGGGCACTGAAGCTTTCTTT. This encodes CASSQGRGTEAFF. V is TRBV14 and J is TRBJ1-1; D is possibly TRBD1 (6 bases). Trimming stripped 1 base from V and 4 bases from J, with 7 bases between. CDR1 is SGHDN and CDR2 is FVKESK in the germline V gene. CDR3 length: 13 residues.

J is TRBJ1-2 and V is TRBV20-1, with a weak D call TRBD1 (5 bases). Trimming removed 6 bases from V and 7 bases from J, with 12 bases in between. The CDR3 is made up of 11 amino acids. The V gene's germline CDR1 is DFQATT and CDR2 SNEGSKA (reference sequence). CDR3 loop: CSAHNRSGYTF. The CDR3 DNA reads as TGCAGTGCCCACAACAGGTCTGGCTACACCTTC.

The V and J genes are TRBV15 and TRBJ1-1; D gene ambiguous. The CDR3 runs 13 residues. Germline V CDR1 and CDR2: LNHNV, YYDKDF (reference sequence). The V and J ends lost 0 bases and 7 bases respectively, with 9 bases between them. The CDR3 protein is CATSRDLGIEAFF. The CDR3 DNA reads as TGTGCCACCAGCAGAGATCTGGGCATTGAAGCTTTCTTT.

The chain has TRBV3-1 (or the pseudogene TRBV3-2) and TRBJ2-7, with 7 bases matching TRBD1. The CDR3 consists of 14 residues. Germline-derived CDR1 and CDR2 are LGHDT and YNNKEL (reference sequence). V lost 4 bases, J lost 7 bases, and 10 bases stayed unmatched. This CDR3 reads CASSPRQGMFEQYF. For the CDR3, the DNA is TGTGCCAGCAGCCCACGACAGGGAATGTTTGAGCAGTACTTC.

The DNA of the CDR3 is TGTGCCTGGAGTGTCGGGACTAGCACCAATGAGCAGTTCTTC. Translation: CAWSVGTSTNEQFF. The gene calls are TRBV30 and TRBJ2-1; 9 nucleotides agree with TRBD2. V shed 0 bases, J shed 6 bases, and the junction held 3 bases outside the gene matches. The CDR3 totals 14 residues. The germline gives CDR1 GTSNPN, CDR2 SVGIG (reference sequence).

The sample holds one count of this clone. This rearrangement joins TRBV7-9 to TRBJ2-7; D gene unclear. V gave up 5 bases and J gave up 2 bases, with 7 bases separating them. Germline lookup yields CDR1 SEHNR and CDR2 FQNEAQ (reference sequence). CDR3 length: 12 amino acids. In DNA form, the CDR3 reads TGTGCCAGCAGCGATAGACCCTACGAGCAGTACTTC. Its translation is CASSDRPYEQYF.

In this sample, this clone turned up once. V gene TRBV18 combines with J gene TRBJ1-6, with TRBD1 as a possible D gene (6 bases). CDR1 and CDR2 (germline): KGHSH, LQKENI. V was trimmed by 4 bases and J by 2 bases, leaving 12 bases between them. This CDR3 spans 16 amino acids. This CDR3 is CASSLQQGPYNSPLHF. CDR3 nucleotides: TGTGCCAGCTCACTTCAACAGGGACCCTATAATTCACCCCTCCACTTT.